The 2 T cell receptor beta chains in this list originate from one sample, sequenced in a study of naive and memory T cell subsets. An equimolar mix of two oligonucleotides served as the beta constant-region primer for TRBC1 and TRBC2. TCRdb passed the UMI-ligation and nested PCR reads through MiXCR, listing each CDR3 protein once. The profile shows some 150,000 distinct CDR3 sequences, about a sixth of them singletons. The sample was naive CD4+ T cells from blood. These receptors originate from a human donor in good health.

This clonotype was picked up a small number of times. The V and J genes are TRBV10-3 and TRBJ2-3, with 8 bases matching TRBD1. The CDR3 covers 15 residues. J gave up 5 bases and V 8 bases, and 12 bases lay outside the gene matches. Germline CDR1 ENHRY, CDR2 SYGVKD. The CDR3 DNA reads as TGTGCCATCGCGGCGGCAGGGGGCGCGGTAGATACGCAGTATTTT. Protein sequence: CAIAAAGGAVDTQYF.

In this sample, this clonotype turned up once. This sequence joins TRBV6-2 or TRBV6-3 and TRBJ2-5; D not resolved. The V gene's germline CDR1 is MNHEY and CDR2 SVGEGT. The length of the CDR3 is 16 residues. The ends were cut back, 5 bases at V and 2 bases at J, with 18 bases in the middle. This CDR3 is CASSPRPIARQETQYF. The CDR3 DNA sequence: TGTGCCAGCAGTCCAAGGCCGATAGCAAGGCAAGAGACCCAGTACTTC.